Described below is a single T cell receptor beta chain sequence and its context. The target antigen is unknown. This sample was included in a study of siplizumab effects on memory and regulatory T cells. Overall study results and limits: The naive T cell population seemed more diverse than memory cells and seemed a major contributor to the alloresponse. The study found that siplizumab significantly reduced alloreactive sequences traceable to unstimulated CD4+ memory cells. A mean of about 72% of mappable alloreactive CD4+ clones were Treg-derived with siplizumab, compared with about 28% in controls.

Germline V gene sequence: CDR1 MNHEY, CDR2 SMNVEV (reference sequence). The CDR3 totals 15 residues. After removal of 5 bases from V and 6 bases from J, the junction contained 9 bases not matched to a gene. Using immunoSEQ multiplex PCR, the repertoire was profiled, and TCRdb retains in-frame clones only, with some absent. The sample includes nearly 95,000 clones, approximately 93% of them seen just once. Sequenced sample: non-Treg CD4+ T cells sorted from blood. The chain is built from TRBV27 and TRBJ1-1; TRBD1 matches at 10 bases. The origin of this receptor is a human donor in good health. This CDR3 is CASSPARTGGSEAFF. The CDR3 DNA sequence: TGTGCCAGCAGTCCCGCACGGACAGGGGGGTCTGAAGCTTTCTTT.